These 8 T cell receptor beta chains were all obtained from the same sample, sequenced in a study of a mutant IDH1 vaccine in newly diagnosed glioma (dated by TCRdb to the early 2020s). Receptors were amplified or captured by the immunoSEQ multiplex PCR assay. Imported from immuneACCESS, the table was reduced by TCRdb to in-frame sequences with V and J called. These copies leave out some clones; in studies compared against another copy, an unresolved V gene accounts for under half, and the cause of the remainder is not known. The sample profile shows some 25,000 clones; around 77% of them were found once. The ten largest make up approximately 9.5% of the sample. Read against the paper, the sample's time point label means: week 11, during vaccination. Each vaccine dose was 300 ug of a 20-mer mutant IDH1 peptide in Montanide, given subcutaneously with topical imiquimod. Their antigens are not known.

This sample comprised PBMCs, obtained from a glioma patient whose treatment included an IDH1 peptide vaccine. The receptors here all came from a woman under 30 with glioma.

This clone has just a few counts. The chain recombines TRBV5-5 with TRBJ1-1, with no clear D. The V gene's germline CDR1 is SGHKS and CDR2 YYEKEE (reference sequence). Trimming pared 0 bases from V and 0 bases from J, leaving 6 bases between. The CDR3 is 14 residues long. The CDR3 nucleotides are TGTGCCAGCAGCTTGGTGGTTTTGAACACTGAAGCTTTCTTT. This translates into CASSLVVLNTEAFF. The entire variable domain, with the rest obtained from reference TRBV5-5 and TRBJ1-1, is as follows: DAGVTQSPTHLIKTRGQQVTLRCSPISGHKSVSWYQQVLGQGPQFIFQYYEKEERGRGNFPDRFSARQFPNYSSELNVNALLLGDSALYLCASSLVVLNTEAFFGQGTRLTVV.

This clone was seen once. This chain links TRBV7-2 with TRBJ2-2, with a possible D match to TRBD1 (5 bases). The length of the CDR3 is 16 residues. Germline V gene lookup returns CDR1 SGHTA and CDR2 FQGNSA. V gave up 0 bases and J gave up 6 bases, with 14 bases separating them. CDR3 nucleotide sequence: TGTGCCAGCAGCTTAGCGGGGCAGGGTGCCTCCGGGGAGCTGTTTTTT. Protein sequence: CASSLAGQGASGELFF. The entire variable domain, with the rest obtained from reference TRBV7-2 and TRBJ2-2, is as follows: GAGVSQSPSNKVTEKGKDVELRCDPISGHTALYWYRQSLGQGLEFLIYFQGNSAPDKSGLPSDRFSAERTGGSVSTLTIQRTQQEDSAVYLCASSLAGQGASGELFFGEGSRLTVL.

The rearrangement uses TRBV30 and TRBJ1-4; no firm D call. The CDR3 consists of 11 residues. Per germline, CDR1 GTSNPN and CDR2 SVGIG (reference sequence). V was trimmed by 4 bases and J by 6 bases, leaving 6 bases between them. CDR3 sequence: CAWNRDEKLFF. The CDR3 DNA reads as TGTGCCTGGAATAGGGATGAAAAACTGTTTTTT.

V and J are TRBV7-9 and TRBJ2-6; 7 bases agree with TRBD1. Germline trimming cut 1 base from V and 2 bases from J; bases unmatched to any gene: 5. Germline values: CDR1 SEHNR, CDR2 FQNEAQ (reference sequence). The CDR3 runs to 17 residues. CDR3 coding DNA: TGTGCCAGCAGCTTAGGACAGGGTAACGCTGGGGCCAACGTCCTGACTTTC. This translates into CASSLGQGNAGANVLTF.

The V call is TRBV2, the J call TRBJ1-1; D ambiguous. Germline V lookup: CDR1 SNHLY, CDR2 FYNNEI. The CDR3 extends over 13 amino acids. V shed 1 base and J shed 0 bases, with 3 bases lying between them. CDR3 coding DNA: TGTGCCAGCAGTGAAGGGATGAACACTGAAGCTTTCTTT. This gives the protein CASSEGMNTEAFF.

This chain connects TRBV5-8 to TRBJ1-1; a possible D gene is TRBD1 (6 bases). CDR1 is SGHTS and CDR2 is YDEGEE in the germline V gene. The V end lost 2 bases, the J end lost 1 base, and 6 bases lay between the germline ends. This CDR3 is 13 amino acids long. The CDR3 sequence is CASSLGGNTEAFF. The CDR3 DNA reads as TGTGCCAGCAGCTTAGGGGGGAACACTGAAGCTTTCTTT.

Only one count was recorded for this clone. Here the CDR3 DNA reads TGTGCCAGCAGCTTTGCAGGGGGCGATTTTTCCGGCTACACCTTC. Its translation: CASSFAGGDFSGYTF. The chain employs TRBV5-6 and TRBJ1-2, with TRBD1 matching 8 bases. The length of the CDR3 is 15 residues. V trimming: 2 bases; J trimming: 8 bases; junction bases outside the gene matches: 11. Germline V gene data show CDR1 as SGHDT and CDR2 as YYEEEE. Together with reference TRBV5-6 and TRBJ1-2, the CDR3 gives the full variable domain: DAGVTQSPTHLIKTRGQQVTLRCSPKSGHDTVSWYQQALGQGPQFIFQYYEEEERQRGNFPDRFSGHQFPNYSSELNVNALLLGDSALYLCASSFAGGDFSGYTFGSGTRLTVV.

The chain carries TRBV7-9 and TRBJ2-3; 13 nucleotides line up with TRBD2. The V and J ends lost 1 base and 8 bases, in that order; junction bases with no gene match: 3. There are 15 residues in the CDR3. The germline V gene encodes CDR1 SEHNR and CDR2 FQNEAQ (reference sequence). Here the CDR3 reads CASSLVLAGGGTQYF. CDR3 DNA: TGTGCCAGCAGCTTAGTACTAGCGGGGGGGGGTACGCAGTATTTT. The full variable domain, completed using reference TRBV7-9 and TRBJ2-3, is DTGVSQNPRHKITKRGQNVTFRCDPISEHNRLYWYRQTLGQGPEFLTYFQNEAQLEKSRLLSDRFSAERPKGSFSTLEIQRTEQGDSAMYLCASSLVLAGGGTQYFGPGTRLTVL.